Listed here are 2 T cell receptor beta chains from one sample, sequenced in a study of blood T cell repertoires in COVID-19. Only in-frame clones appear in the TCRdb table, and some are missing; sequencing was by immunoSEQ multiplex PCR. This table holds roughly 120,000 clones, around nine tenths found once. The specimen sequenced was peripheral blood. The receptor source for this set is a human donor in a cohort sampled during active COVID-19.

V usage is TRBV19 and J usage is TRBJ2-2; no clear D gene. CDR3 length equals 14 residues. CDR1 is LNHDA, CDR2 SQIVND, per germline (reference sequence). V was trimmed by 7 bases and J by 3 bases, leaving 12 bases between them. In nucleotides, the CDR3 is TGTGCCAGTACCACCAGTCCTTACACCGGGGAGCTGTTTTTT. Its protein product is CASTTSPYTGELFF.

This clone has a single count. The V and J genes are TRBV7-9 and TRBJ1-1; 9 bases are shared with TRBD1. Per the germline V gene, CDR1 is SEHNR and CDR2 is FQNEAQ (reference sequence). This CDR3 comprises 18 residues. V shed 7 bases and J 5 bases; nucleotides not matched to a gene: 20. CDR3 amino acids: CASNPERIQGARRTEAFF. CDR3 nucleotides: TGTGCCAGCAACCCCGAGAGAATACAGGGGGCGCGTAGGACTGAAGCTTTCTTT.